The source of this T cell receptor (beta chain) is a study of cytotoxic CD8 clonotypes in ibrutinib-treated CLL. Generated by immunoSEQ multiplex PCR, the TCRdb table keeps only in-frame clones and is missing some. The sample comprises about 86,000 clones, more than 70% of which are singletons, and 5% to 6% rests with the top ten. V shed 4 bases and J shed 0 bases, with 9 bases lying between them. CDR1 and CDR2 (germline): GTSNPN, SVGIG (reference sequence). CDR3 length equals 14 residues. The receptor comes from a human donor with chronic lymphocytic leukemia. The gene calls are TRBV30 and TRBJ2-2; D possibly corresponds to TRBD2 (6 bases). Specimen: PBMCs, collected before ibrutinib treatment. CDR3 DNA: TGTGCCTGGAAGGAGGGACCGAACACCGGGGAGCTGTTTTTT. Translated, it gives CAWKEGPNTGELFF. Based on the CDR3 plus reference TRBV30 and TRBJ2-2, the full variable domain is SQTIHQWPATLVQPVGSPLSLECTVEGTSNPNLYWYRQAAGRGLQLLFYSVGIGQISSEVPQNLSASRPQDRQFILSSKKLLLSDSGFYLCAWKEGPNTGELFFGEGSRLTVL.